This T cell receptor (beta chain) was captured in a study of response to subunit inactivated influenza vaccine. The study, taken as a whole, reports: The authors put forward the suggestion that each seasonal influenza vaccination may bring in only a limited number of new T cells.

MiXCR was run by TCRdb on the RT-PCR reads, yielding one entry per CDR3 protein. There are 450,000 to 600,000 distinct CDR3 sequences in the sample; less than 10% occur only once, and 10% to 15% lies in the top ten. The CDR3 covers 19 residues. Germline values: CDR1 SGDLS, CDR2 YYNGEE. A word on this clonotype: Antigen specificity is unknown. The junction does not match germline at one end; this may be a read error.

V usage is TRBV9 and J usage is TRBJ2-6; D may be TRBD1 (5 bases). This TCR was recovered from a man in his fifties or sixties who received an inactivated influenza vaccine. This material consisted of PBMCs from blood, taken roughly 24 months after vaccination. The CDR3 here is CASSVVFGGGFSGANDLTF. The CDR3 DNA follows: TGTGCCAGCAGCGTAGTCTTCGGCGGTGGCTTCTCTGGGGCCAACGACCTGACTTTC.